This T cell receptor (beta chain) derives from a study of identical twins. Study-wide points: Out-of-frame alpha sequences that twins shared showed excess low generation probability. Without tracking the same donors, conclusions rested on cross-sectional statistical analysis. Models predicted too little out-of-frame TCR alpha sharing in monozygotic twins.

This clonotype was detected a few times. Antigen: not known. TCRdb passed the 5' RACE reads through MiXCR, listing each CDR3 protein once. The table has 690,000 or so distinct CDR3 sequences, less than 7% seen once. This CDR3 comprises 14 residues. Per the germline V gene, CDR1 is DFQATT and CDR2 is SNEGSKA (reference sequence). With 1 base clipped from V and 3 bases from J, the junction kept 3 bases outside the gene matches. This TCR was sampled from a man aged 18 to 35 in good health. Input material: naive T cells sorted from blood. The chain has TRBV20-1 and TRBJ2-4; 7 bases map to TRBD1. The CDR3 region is CSARADRVKNIQYF. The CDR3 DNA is TGCAGTGCTAGAGCTGACAGGGTCAAAAACATTCAGTACTTC.